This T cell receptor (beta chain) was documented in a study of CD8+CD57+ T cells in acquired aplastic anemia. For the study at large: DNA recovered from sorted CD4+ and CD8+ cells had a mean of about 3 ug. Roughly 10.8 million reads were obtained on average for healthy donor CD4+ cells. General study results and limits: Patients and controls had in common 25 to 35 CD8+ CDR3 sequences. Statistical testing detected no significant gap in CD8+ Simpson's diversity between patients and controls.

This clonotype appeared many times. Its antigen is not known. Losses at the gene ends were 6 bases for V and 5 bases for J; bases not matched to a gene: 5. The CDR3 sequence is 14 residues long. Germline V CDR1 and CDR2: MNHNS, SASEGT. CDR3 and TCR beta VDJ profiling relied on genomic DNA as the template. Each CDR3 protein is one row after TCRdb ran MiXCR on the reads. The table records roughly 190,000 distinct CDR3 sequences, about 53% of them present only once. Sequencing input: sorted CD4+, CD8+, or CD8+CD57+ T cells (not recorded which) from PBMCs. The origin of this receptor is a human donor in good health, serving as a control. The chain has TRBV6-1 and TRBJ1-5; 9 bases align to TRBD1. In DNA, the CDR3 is TGTGCCAGCAGGGGACAGGGATTTTATCAGCCCCAGCATTTT. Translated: CASRGQGFYQPQHF.